This TCR beta chain was found in a study of blood T cell repertoires in COVID-19 (dated by TCRdb to 2018 to 2021). Broadly, across the study: Samples covering the acute and convalescent phases of COVID-19 were provided by collaborators in the United States, Italy and Spain. The prospective study material was composed of cDNA or gDNA derived from T cells, B-cell-depleted T cells, or PBMCs. The dataset comprised deeply sampled blood TCRbeta repertoires from subjects exposed to, actively infected with, or recovered from COVID-19. The repertoires were released in a freely available public database meant as a resource for research on the immune response to SARS-CoV-2. The samples were drawn from the first 160 participants of the ongoing ImmuneRACE study and from over 950 subjects provided by 6 global collaborators. Nearly every sample came with metadata listing a de-identified subject ID, COVID-19 status, age in years and sex. Where HLA class I and class II types were available, the types were taken from metadata supplied by the sample provider, not from assay-based typing. Beyond this particular receptor, the publication reports: How much clinical and demographic metadata was included differed by source and by participant, and the metadata was provided uncurated.

Enrolling through a virtual design, the prospective study's participants ranged in age from roughly 18 to 100 years and lived across about two dozen United States geographic areas. Cohort assignment in the prospective study relied on participant-reported clinical history from a screening survey and a study questionnaire. Recovered participants in ImmuneRACE Cohort 3 were defined as having two consecutive negative NP/OP PCR tests, clearance from a healthcare professional, or resolution of symptoms. Each participant in the prospective study had whole blood, serum and a nasopharyngeal or oropharyngeal swab collected by mobile phlebotomists. Additional blood draws and questionnaires over an approximately two-month period could optionally be provided by prospective study participants. Before DNA extraction, prospective study blood samples were shipped either frozen or at room temperature. As concerns this clone: Its antigen is still unknown. Base-call qualities are not available, and no considerably larger clone is one nucleotide away.

TCRbeta CDR3 regions were amplified from genomic DNA using the immunoSEQ Assay, a bias-controlled multiplex PCR. The paper's processing steps were these. Within the assay, amplification of reference gene primers was used to estimate how many nucleated cells each sample contained. Sequence reads were collapsed and filtered to measure the absolute abundance of every unique TCRbeta CDR3 rearrangement. Productive Simpson clonality was computed per sample as the square root of Simpson's diversity index over productive rearrangements. TCRdb took over this immuneACCESS table, retaining in-frame rearrangements with V and J assigned. Such tables are incomplete; in checked studies, under half of the missing clones stem from an unresolved V gene, and the remainder is unexplained. V and J calls and clone size are copied from that table; D and trimming were computed from the DNA. The sample table shows a few hundred thousand clones, and around 89% are seen once. The top ten constitute 3% of the sample.

Specimen: PBMCs or T cells enriched from blood (not recorded which). The receptor's source is a woman between 45 and 60 years old who had recovered from COVID-19.

The bases read TGTGCCAGCAGACCAGACAGGGTGAACACTGAAGCTTTCTTT. It encodes CASRPDRVNTEAFF. The receptor chain draws on TRBV28 and TRBJ1-1, with TRBD1 identical over 7 junction bases. Based on the germline V gene, the CDR1 and CDR2 sequences are MDHEN and SYDVKM. CDR3 length: 14 amino acids, cysteine to phenylalanine. Of all the DNA, just the CDR3 is kept, 42 bases in frame from base 1. After removal of 6 bases from V and 0 bases from J, the junction retains 4 bases not matched to a gene.